Below, one TCR beta chain is given with its context. Participants, about 18 to 90 years old, spanned about 26 US areas. Exposed participants came across a COVID-19 case within 2 weeks before study entry. Sequenced by immunoSEQ multiplex PCR; TCRdb stores in-frame clones only, minus some. The sample has about 200,000 clones, less than 90% seen once. The entry originates in a study of blood T cell repertoires in COVID-19. In the study overall: Samples taken during acute and convalescent COVID-19 were collected in the United States, Italy and Spain.

The CDR3 contains 15 residues. The V end was cut by 2 bases, the J end by 8 bases, with 13 bases between. Per germline, CDR1 MNHEY and CDR2 SVGAGI. This receptor was identified in a woman in her twenties or thirties who had been exposed to COVID-19. Material for sequencing was PBMCs or T cells enriched from blood (not recorded which). This chain joins TRBV6-5 and TRBJ1-6; no clear D. The DNA of the CDR3 is TGTGCCAGCAGTTACGAGTCCATCGGGGATTCACCCCTCCACTTT. The encoded protein is CASSYESIGDSPLHF.